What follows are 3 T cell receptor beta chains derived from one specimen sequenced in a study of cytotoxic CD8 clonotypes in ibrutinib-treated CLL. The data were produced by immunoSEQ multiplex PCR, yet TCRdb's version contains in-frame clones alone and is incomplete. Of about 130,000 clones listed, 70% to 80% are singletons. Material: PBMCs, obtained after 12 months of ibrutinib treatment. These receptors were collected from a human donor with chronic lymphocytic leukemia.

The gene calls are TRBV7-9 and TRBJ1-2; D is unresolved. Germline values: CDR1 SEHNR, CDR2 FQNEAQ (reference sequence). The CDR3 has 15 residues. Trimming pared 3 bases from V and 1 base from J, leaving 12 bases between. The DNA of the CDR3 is TGTGCCAGCAGCTTGGGATACGGCAATAACTATGGCTACACCTTC. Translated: CASSLGYGNNYGYTF. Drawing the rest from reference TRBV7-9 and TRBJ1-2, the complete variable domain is DTGVSQNPRHKITKRGQNVTFRCDPISEHNRLYWYRQTLGQGPEFLTYFQNEAQLEKSRLLSDRFSAERPKGSFSTLEIQRTEQGDSAMYLCASSLGYGNNYGYTFGSGTRLTVV.

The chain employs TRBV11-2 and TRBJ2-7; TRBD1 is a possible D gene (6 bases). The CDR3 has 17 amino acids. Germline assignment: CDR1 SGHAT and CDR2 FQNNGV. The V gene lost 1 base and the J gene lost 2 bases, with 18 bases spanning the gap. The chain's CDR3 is CASSLVWYGQFAYEQYF. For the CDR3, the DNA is TGTGCCAGCAGCTTAGTTTGGTACGGACAGTTCGCCTACGAGCAGTACTTC.

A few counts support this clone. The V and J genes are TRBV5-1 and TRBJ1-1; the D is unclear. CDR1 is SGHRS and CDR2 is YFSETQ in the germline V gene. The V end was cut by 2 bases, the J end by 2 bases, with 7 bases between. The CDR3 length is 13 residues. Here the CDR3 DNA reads TGCGCCAGCAGCTTCGCTCAAAACACTGAAGCTTTCTTT. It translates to CASSFAQNTEAFF.